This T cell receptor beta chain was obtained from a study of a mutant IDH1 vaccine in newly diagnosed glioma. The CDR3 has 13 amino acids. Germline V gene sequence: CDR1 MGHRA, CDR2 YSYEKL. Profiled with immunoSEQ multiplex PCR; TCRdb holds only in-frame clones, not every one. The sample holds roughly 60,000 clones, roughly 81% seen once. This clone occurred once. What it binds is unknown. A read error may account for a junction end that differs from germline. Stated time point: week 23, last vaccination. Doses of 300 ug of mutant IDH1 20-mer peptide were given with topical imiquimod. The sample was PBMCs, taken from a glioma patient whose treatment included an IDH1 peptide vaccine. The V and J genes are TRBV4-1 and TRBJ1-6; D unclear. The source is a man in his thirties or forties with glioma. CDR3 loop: CTSSQAYDSPLHF. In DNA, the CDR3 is TGCACCAGCAGCCAAGCTTACGACTCACCCCTCCACTTT.